The 13 T cell receptor beta chains below were found in one sample sequenced in a study of T cells after yellow fever vaccination. Using its own MiXCR run on the 5' RACE reads, TCRdb lists one record per CDR3 protein. The data hold 250,000 to 300,000 distinct CDR3 sequences, with 13% observed a single time. Material: CD4+ T cells sorted from PBMCs, obtained 45 days after the yellow fever booster vaccination. Every receptor here comes from a man aged 25-45 years who received the YFV17D yellow fever vaccine.

The chain recombines TRBV2 with TRBJ2-5, with a weak D call TRBD2 (5 bases). Trimming took 8 bases from V and 5 from J, leaving 15 bases between them. The V gene's germline CDR1 is SNHLY and CDR2 FYNNEI. The CDR3 length is 13 residues. The CDR3 protein is CASPAGVQETQYF. The CDR3 coding sequence is TGTGCCAGCCCGGCCGGGGTACAGGAGACCCAGTACTTC.

The chain joins TRBV7-2 to TRBJ2-6, with D unresolved. V lost 3 bases and J 3 bases, leaving 15 bases between the germline ends. The CDR3 has 17 amino acids. In germline, CDR1 is SGHTA, CDR2 FQGNSA. The CDR3 DNA follows: TGTGCCAGCAGCTTCGCCCTGGGTTTAGATGGGGCCAACGTCCTGACTTTC. As protein: CASSFALGLDGANVLTF.

This clonotype was detected only a few times. The chain combines TRBV11-2 with TRBJ2-1, with 7 bases fitting TRBD2. This CDR3 spans 15 amino acids. Germline V gene sequence: CDR1 SGHAT, CDR2 FQNNGV. The trim removed 6 bases at V and 4 bases at J, leaving 9 bases unmatched. The CDR3 reads CASSSGRPEYNEQFF. The CDR3, as DNA: TGTGCCAGCAGTTCCGGGAGGCCCGAGTACAATGAGCAGTTCTTC.

The chain carries TRBV6-1 and TRBJ1-2; 7 bases fit TRBD1. The V gene's germline CDR1 is MNHNS and CDR2 SASEGT. This CDR3 is 15 amino acids long. Trimming removed 6 bases from V and 3 bases from J; junction bases left unmatched: 10. This CDR3 reads CASSRPDRADYGYTF. In DNA, the CDR3 is TGTGCCAGCAGCCGCCCCGACAGGGCCGACTATGGCTACACCTTC.

This clonotype has more than one count but fewer than ten. The gene calls are TRBV24-1 and TRBJ1-1; no reliable D call. CDR1 is KGHDR, CDR2 SFDVKD, per germline. V dropped 3 bases and J dropped 7 bases, with 8 bases sitting between them. The length of the CDR3 is 12 residues. The CDR3 DNA reads TGTGCCACCAGTGATCGGGCGGGTGAAGCTTTCTTT. This translates into CATSDRAGEAFF.

This clonotype was counted only a few times. The gene calls are TRBV6-2 or TRBV6-3 and TRBJ2-7, with TRBD2 matching over 13 bases. The CDR3 sequence is 16 residues long. The junction had 6 bases not matched to a gene; V was cut back by 6 bases and J by 1 base. Looked up from germline, CDR1 is MNHEY and CDR2 is SVGEGT. The CDR3 DNA is TGTGCCAGCAGCCGGACTAGCGGGAGTGTATCCTACGAGCAGTACTTC. Its protein product is CASSRTSGSVSYEQYF.

This clonotype was found a few times. The chain employs TRBV20-1 and TRBJ2-7; D not certain. The CDR3 spans 14 residues. V gave up 6 bases and J gave up 0 bases, with 15 bases separating them. Germline assignment: CDR1 DFQATT and CDR2 SNEGSKA (reference sequence). CDR3 in amino acids: CSASPDSPSYEQYF. In DNA, the CDR3 is TGCAGTGCCTCACCAGATAGTCCCTCCTACGAGCAGTACTTC.

The V and J genes are TRBV12-3 or TRBV12-4 and TRBJ1-2, with TRBD1 matching over 11 bases. CDR3 length: 15 residues. V dropped 4 bases and J dropped 4; count of bases not matched to a gene: 5. This CDR3 reads CASSWTGGAGYGYTF. The CDR3 DNA reads TGTGCCAGCAGTTGGACAGGGGGCGCCGGCTATGGCTACACCTTC.

This clonotype came up a few times. This sequence joins TRBV7-7 and TRBJ2-3; TRBD2 matches 9 bases. Germline CDR1 is SSHAT and CDR2 is FNYEAQ (reference sequence). This CDR3 region has 16 residues. Trimming removed 5 bases from V and 3 bases from J; junction bases left unmatched: 9. The DNA of the CDR3 is TGTGCCAGCAGCCCATTAGCGGGAGCCGAAACAGATACGCAGTATTTT. It is translated as CASSPLAGAETDTQYF.

This clonotype was detected only a few times. The CDR3 reads CASRMWGGYNEQFF. The CDR3 region has the DNA TGTGCCAGCAGGATGTGGGGGGGGTACAATGAGCAGTTCTTC. This chain links TRBV2 with TRBJ2-1; TRBD2 matches 7 bases. V lost 6 bases and J lost 4; bases outside the gene matches: 6. Looked up from germline, CDR1 is SNHLY and CDR2 is FYNNEI. The length of the CDR3 is 14 residues.

The chain's CDR3 is CASSASGTERYGYTF. CDR3 bases: TGTGCCAGCAGTGCCTCCGGGACAGAGCGATATGGCTACACCTTC. V gene TRBV6-1 combines with J gene TRBJ1-2, with TRBD1 matching 7 bases. This CDR3 region has 15 residues. Germline V CDR1 and CDR2: MNHNS, SASEGT. Trimming took 4 bases from V and 5 from J; bases not matched to a gene: 10.

This clonotype was recorded many times. The chain joins TRBV18 to TRBJ2-7; TRBD1 might be the D (5 bases). V was trimmed by 3 bases and J by 5 bases, leaving 8 bases between them. The CDR3 runs 12 residues. The germline gives CDR1 KGHSH, CDR2 LQKENI. CDR3 region: CASSPKGNEQYF. The CDR3, as DNA: TGTGCCAGCTCACCCAAGGGGAACGAGCAGTACTTC.

The chain couples TRBV28 to TRBJ2-3, with 13 bases identical to TRBD2. Looked up from germline, CDR1 is MDHEN and CDR2 is SYDVKM. CDR3 length: 19 amino acids. The V and J ends lost 6 bases and 1 base, in that order; junction bases with no gene match: 13. DNA for the CDR3: TGTGCCAGCAGCGTAAGCACTAGCGGGAGGGCCGGACGCACAGATACGCAGTATTTT. Translation gives CASSVSTSGRAGRTDTQYF.